These 11 T cell receptor beta chains were all obtained from the same sample, sequenced in a study of blood T cell repertoires in COVID-19. Sequenced by immunoSEQ multiplex PCR; TCRdb stores in-frame clones only, minus some. The sample shows approximately 91,000 clones, 76% of them seen only once. Sequencing was done on a sample of peripheral blood. The receptors were gathered from a man between 65 and 85 years old with acute or convalescent COVID-19.

The rearrangement uses TRBV19 and TRBJ2-6; 8 bases match TRBD1. This CDR3 comprises 16 residues. Germline loops: CDR1 LNHDA, CDR2 SQIVND (reference sequence). V was pared by 9 bases and J by 2 bases, with 9 bases of the junction left unmatched. The CDR3 nucleotides read TGTGCCAGCACGGACAGGGATCGCCCTGGGGCCAACGTCCTGACTTTC. This sequence encodes CASTDRDRPGANVLTF.

J is TRBJ2-5 and V is TRBV5-1; 9 bases line up with TRBD1. CDR1 is SGHRS, CDR2 YFSETQ, per germline. The CDR3 contains 17 residues. The J segment lost 5 bases and the V segment lost 4 bases, leaving 15 bases of the junction unmatched. CDR3 nucleotide sequence: TGCGCCAGCAGCGCGACAGGGGGAATGGGTATGGCGGAGACCCAGTACTTC. Translation: CASSATGGMGMAETQYF. The variable domain in full, completed from reference TRBV5-1 and TRBJ2-5, reads KAGVTQTPRYLIKTRGQQVTLSCSPISGHRSVSWYQQTPGQGLQFLFEYFSETQRNKGNFPGRFSGRQFSNSRSEMNVSTLELGDSALYLCASSATGGMGMAETQYFGPGTRLLVL.

The CDR3 protein is CASSPSNQPQHF. In nucleotides, the CDR3 is TGTGCCAGCAGCCCGTCCAATCAGCCCCAGCATTTT. V usage is TRBV7-8 and J usage is TRBJ1-5; D gene ambiguous. V lost 5 bases, J lost 3 bases, and 5 bases lay in between. Germline lookup yields CDR1 SGHVS and CDR2 FQNEAQ. The CDR3 extends over 12 amino acids. Supplemented by reference TRBV7-8 and TRBJ1-5, the full variable domain reads GAGVSQSPRYKVAKRGQDVALRCDPISGHVSLFWYQQALGQGPEFLTYFQNEAQLDKSGLPSDRFFAERPEGSVSTLKIQRTQQEDSAVYLCASSPSNQPQHFGDGTRLSIL.

The CDR3 sequence: CASSFSGSNTGELFF. The CDR3 nucleotides read TGTGCCAGCAGTTTTTCAGGGTCGAACACCGGGGAGCTGTTTTTT. The chain carries TRBV28 and TRBJ2-2; tentative D call: TRBD1 (5 bases). CDR1 and CDR2 (germline): MDHEN, SYDVKM. The CDR3 has 15 residues. Deletions cut 3 bases from V and 0 bases from J, with 8 bases between.

This chain joins TRBV18 and TRBJ2-1; D remains ambiguous. Trimming pared 2 bases from V and 5 bases from J, leaving 16 bases between. Germline V CDR1 and CDR2: KGHSH, LQKENI. The CDR3 length is 16 residues. The CDR3 region is CASSPGSKTINNEQFF. The CDR3, as DNA: TGTGCCAGCTCACCAGGTAGCAAAACTATCAACAATGAGCAGTTCTTC.

The table lists this clone with a few counts. The V gene is TRBV5-1, the J gene TRBJ2-1; possible D gene TRBD1, 6 bases. The V gene's germline CDR1 is SGHRS and CDR2 YFSETQ. The CDR3 is 16 amino acids. The V end lost 5 bases, the J end lost 1 base, and 16 bases lay between the germline ends. The DNA of the CDR3 is TGCGCCAGCAGGGGGGACAAGGCCCAATCCTACAATGAGCAGTTCTTC. Its protein is CASRGDKAQSYNEQFF.

This rearrangement joins TRBV5-1 to TRBJ1-2; possible D gene TRBD1, 6 bases. V dropped 4 bases and J dropped 2 bases, with 12 bases sitting between them. Germline-derived CDR1 and CDR2 are SGHRS and YFSETQ. CDR3 length: 14 amino acids. CDR3 amino acids: CASSQNRVNYGYTF. The DNA of the CDR3 is TGCGCCAGCAGCCAGAACAGGGTAAACTATGGCTACACCTTC.

This clone was seen a single time. The genes are TRBV3-1 (or the pseudogene TRBV3-2) and TRBJ2-5; a weak D match, TRBD2 (6 bases). The CDR3 sequence is 16 residues long. Between the trimmed V and J ends, which lost 0 bases and 5 bases, there was a span of 16 bases. Germline V lookup: CDR1 LGHDT, CDR2 YNNKEL (reference sequence). The CDR3 nucleotides read TGTGCCAGCAGCCAAGATCGAGCGGGTATCTCTGAGACCCAGTACTTC. It codes for CASSQDRAGISETQYF.

The gene calls are TRBV7-9 and TRBJ2-1, with 10 bases fitting TRBD2. V lost 8 bases, J lost 4 bases, and 17 bases stayed unmatched. The CDR3 is 18 amino acids. Germline-derived CDR1 and CDR2 are SEHNR and FQNEAQ (reference sequence). The CDR3 DNA is TGTGCCAGCTCAAATAATGGGGCTAGCGGGAGACTTTACAATGAGCAGTTCTTC. Translation gives CASSNNGASGRLYNEQFF.

The chain recombines TRBV28 with TRBJ1-1, with D uncertain. V lost 6 bases, J lost 0 bases, and 8 bases lay in between. The CDR3 contains 13 residues. The germline gives CDR1 MDHEN, CDR2 SYDVKM. CDR3 loop: CASRALMNTEAFF. In DNA form, the CDR3 reads TGTGCCAGCAGGGCCCTTATGAACACTGAAGCTTTCTTT.

The chain carries TRBV5-5 and TRBJ1-6, with D uncertain. The CDR3 totals 15 residues. V gave up 0 bases and J gave up 0 bases, with 4 bases separating them. Looked up from germline, CDR1 is SGHKS and CDR2 is YYEKEE (reference sequence). CDR3: CASSLGSSYNSPLHF. In nucleotides, the CDR3 is TGTGCCAGCAGCTTGGGGAGCTCCTATAATTCACCCCTCCACTTT.